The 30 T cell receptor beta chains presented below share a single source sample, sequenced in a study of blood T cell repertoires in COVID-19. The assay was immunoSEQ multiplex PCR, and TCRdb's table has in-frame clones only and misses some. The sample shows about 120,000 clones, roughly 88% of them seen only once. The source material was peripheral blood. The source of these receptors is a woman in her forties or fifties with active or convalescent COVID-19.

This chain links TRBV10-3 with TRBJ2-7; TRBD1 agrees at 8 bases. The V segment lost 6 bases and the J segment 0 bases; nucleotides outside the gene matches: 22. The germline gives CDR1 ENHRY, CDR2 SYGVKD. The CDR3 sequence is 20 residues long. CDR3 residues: CAIRTGATTFAGNVSYEQYF. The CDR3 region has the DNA TGTGCCATCAGGACAGGGGCCACGACTTTCGCGGGAAACGTCTCCTACGAGCAGTACTTC.

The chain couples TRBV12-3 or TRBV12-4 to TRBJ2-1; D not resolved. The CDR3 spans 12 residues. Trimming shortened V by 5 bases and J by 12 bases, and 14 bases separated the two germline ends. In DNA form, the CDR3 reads TGTGCCAGCAGTCCGACTTGGGTAGGGCAGTTCTTC. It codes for CASSPTWVGQFF.

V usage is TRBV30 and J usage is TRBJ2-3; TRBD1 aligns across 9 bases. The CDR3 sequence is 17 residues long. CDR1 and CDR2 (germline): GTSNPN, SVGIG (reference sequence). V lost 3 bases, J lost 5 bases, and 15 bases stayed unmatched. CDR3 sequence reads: CAWRGPRGQGLEDTQYF. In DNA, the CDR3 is TGTGCCTGGAGAGGCCCCAGGGGACAGGGTTTGGAAGATACGCAGTATTTT.

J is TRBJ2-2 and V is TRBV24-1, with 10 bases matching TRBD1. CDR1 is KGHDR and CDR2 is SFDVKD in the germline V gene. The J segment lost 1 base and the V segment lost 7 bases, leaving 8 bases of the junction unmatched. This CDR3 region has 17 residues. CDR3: CATSRDRGTWNTGELFF. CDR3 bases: TGTGCCACCAGCCGGGACAGGGGTACTTGGAACACCGGGGAGCTGTTTTTT.

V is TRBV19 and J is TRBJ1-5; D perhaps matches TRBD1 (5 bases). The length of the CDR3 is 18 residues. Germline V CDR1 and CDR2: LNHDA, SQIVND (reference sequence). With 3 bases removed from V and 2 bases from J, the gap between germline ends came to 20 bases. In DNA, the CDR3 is TGTGCCAGTAGTATCCCCGTCGCAGGGATCGCGGGCAATCAGCCCCAGCATTTT. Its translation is CASSIPVAGIAGNQPQHF. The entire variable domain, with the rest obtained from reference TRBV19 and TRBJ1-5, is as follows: DGGITQSPKYLFRKEGQNVTLSCEQNLNHDAMYWYRQDPGQGLRLIYYSQIVNDFQKGDIAEGYSVSREKKESFPLTVTSAQKNPTAFYLCASSIPVAGIAGNQPQHFGDGTRLSIL.

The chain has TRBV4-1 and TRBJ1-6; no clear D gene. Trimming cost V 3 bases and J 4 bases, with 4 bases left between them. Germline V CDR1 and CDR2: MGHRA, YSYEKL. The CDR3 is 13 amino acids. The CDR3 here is CASSQLYNSPLHF. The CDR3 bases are TGCGCCAGCAGCCAGCTATATAATTCACCCCTCCACTTT.

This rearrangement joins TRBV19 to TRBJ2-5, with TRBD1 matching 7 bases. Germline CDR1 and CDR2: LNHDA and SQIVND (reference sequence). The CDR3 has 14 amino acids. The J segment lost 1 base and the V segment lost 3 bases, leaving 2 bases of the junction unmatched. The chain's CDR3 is CASSMGDSQETQYF. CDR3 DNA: TGTGCCAGTAGTATGGGGGACAGCCAAGAGACCCAGTACTTC.

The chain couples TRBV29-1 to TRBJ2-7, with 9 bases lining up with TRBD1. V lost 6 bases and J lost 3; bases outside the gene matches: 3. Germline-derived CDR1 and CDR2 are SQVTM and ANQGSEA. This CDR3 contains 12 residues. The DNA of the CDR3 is TGCAGCGTAATGACAGGGGGCTACGAGCAGTACTTC. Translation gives CSVMTGGYEQYF.

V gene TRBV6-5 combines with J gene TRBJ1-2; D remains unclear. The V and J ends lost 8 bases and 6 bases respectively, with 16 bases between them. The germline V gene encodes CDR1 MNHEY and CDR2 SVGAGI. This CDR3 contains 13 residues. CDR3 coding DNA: TGTGCCAGCTACGCGGCAACGGGGAATGGCTACACCTTC. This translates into CASYAATGNGYTF.

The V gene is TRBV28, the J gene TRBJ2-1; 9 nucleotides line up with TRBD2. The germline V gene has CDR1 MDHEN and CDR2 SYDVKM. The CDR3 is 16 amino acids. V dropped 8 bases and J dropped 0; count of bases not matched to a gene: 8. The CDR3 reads CASLRAGGSSYNEQFF. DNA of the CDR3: TGTGCCAGCCTAAGGGCGGGAGGGAGCTCCTACAATGAGCAGTTCTTC.

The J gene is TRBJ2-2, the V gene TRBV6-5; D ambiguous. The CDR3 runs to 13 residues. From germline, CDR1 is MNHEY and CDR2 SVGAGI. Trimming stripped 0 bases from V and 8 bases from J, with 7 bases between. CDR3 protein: CASSYSSEGELFF. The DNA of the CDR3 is TGTGCCAGCAGTTACTCGAGTGAAGGGGAGCTGTTTTTT.

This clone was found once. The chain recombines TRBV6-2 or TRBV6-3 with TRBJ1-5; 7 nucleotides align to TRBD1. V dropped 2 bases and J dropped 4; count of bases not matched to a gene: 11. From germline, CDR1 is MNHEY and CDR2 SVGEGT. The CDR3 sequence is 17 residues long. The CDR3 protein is CASSYGQGGFLNQPQHF. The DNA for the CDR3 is TGTGCCAGCAGTTACGGGCAGGGGGGATTCTTAAATCAGCCCCAGCATTTT.

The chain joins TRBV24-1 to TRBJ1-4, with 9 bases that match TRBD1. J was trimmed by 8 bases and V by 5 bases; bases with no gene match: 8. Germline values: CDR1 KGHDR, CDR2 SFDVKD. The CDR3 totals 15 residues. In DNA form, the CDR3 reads TGTGCCACCAGTGGGCCGGACAGGGGAGGAGAAAAACTGTTTTTT. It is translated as CATSGPDRGGEKLFF.

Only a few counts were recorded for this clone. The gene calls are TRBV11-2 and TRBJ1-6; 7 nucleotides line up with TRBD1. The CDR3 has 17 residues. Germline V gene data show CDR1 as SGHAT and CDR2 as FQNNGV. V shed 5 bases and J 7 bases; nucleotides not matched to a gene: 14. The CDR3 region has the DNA TGTGCCAGCAGCCCGATGACAGGGCGGGTTGTGAATTCACCCCTCCACTTT. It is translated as CASSPMTGRVVNSPLHF.

The CDR3 region has the DNA TGCAGTGCAATAGGGGGGGGGACCCAGTACTTC. Protein sequence: CSAIGGGTQYF. This chain connects TRBV20-1 to TRBJ2-5; a possible D gene is TRBD2 (7 bases). V was shortened by 6 bases and J by 7 bases, with 12 bases between the two germline ends. Germline CDR1 and CDR2: DFQATT and SNEGSKA (reference sequence). The CDR3 has 11 residues.

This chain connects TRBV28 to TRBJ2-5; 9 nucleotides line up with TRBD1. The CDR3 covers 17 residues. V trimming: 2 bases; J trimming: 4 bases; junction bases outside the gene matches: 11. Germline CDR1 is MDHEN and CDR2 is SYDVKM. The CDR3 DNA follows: TGTGCCAGCAGTTTAAAGGGGGACAGGGTGAGGAGAGAGACCCAGTACTTC. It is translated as CASSLKGDRVRRETQYF.

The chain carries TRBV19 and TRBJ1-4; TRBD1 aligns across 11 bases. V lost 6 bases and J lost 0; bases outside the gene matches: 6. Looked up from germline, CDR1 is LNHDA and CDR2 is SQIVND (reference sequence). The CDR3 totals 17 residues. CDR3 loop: CASSPPGQGATNEKLFF. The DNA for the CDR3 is TGTGCCAGTAGCCCTCCGGGACAGGGGGCAACTAATGAAAAACTGTTTTTT.

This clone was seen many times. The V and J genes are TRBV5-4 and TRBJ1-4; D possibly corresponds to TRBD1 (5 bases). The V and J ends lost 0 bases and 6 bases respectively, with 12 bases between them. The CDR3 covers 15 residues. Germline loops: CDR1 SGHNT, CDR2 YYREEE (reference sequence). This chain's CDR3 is CASSLDPGGDEKLFF. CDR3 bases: TGTGCCAGCAGCTTGGATCCGGGGGGGGATGAAAAACTGTTTTTT.

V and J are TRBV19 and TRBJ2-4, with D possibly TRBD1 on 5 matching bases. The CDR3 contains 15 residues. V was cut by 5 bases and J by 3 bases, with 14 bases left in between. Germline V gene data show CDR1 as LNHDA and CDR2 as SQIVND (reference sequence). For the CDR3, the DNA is TGTGCCAGTAGTCCCACAGGTCCCAACAAAAACATTCAGTACTTC. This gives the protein CASSPTGPNKNIQYF.

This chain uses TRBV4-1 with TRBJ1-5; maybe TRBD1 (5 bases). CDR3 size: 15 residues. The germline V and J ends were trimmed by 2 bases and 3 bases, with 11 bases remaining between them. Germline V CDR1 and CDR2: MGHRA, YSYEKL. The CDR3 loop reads CASSQRQRPNQPQHF. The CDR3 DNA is TGCGCCAGCAGCCAAAGACAGCGCCCCAATCAGCCCCAGCATTTT.

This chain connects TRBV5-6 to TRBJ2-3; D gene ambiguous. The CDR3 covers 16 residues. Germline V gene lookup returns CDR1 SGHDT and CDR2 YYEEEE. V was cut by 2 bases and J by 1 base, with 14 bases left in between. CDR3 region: CASSFSTNLRTDTQYF. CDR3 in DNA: TGTGCCAGCAGCTTTTCTACCAACCTACGCACAGATACGCAGTATTTT.

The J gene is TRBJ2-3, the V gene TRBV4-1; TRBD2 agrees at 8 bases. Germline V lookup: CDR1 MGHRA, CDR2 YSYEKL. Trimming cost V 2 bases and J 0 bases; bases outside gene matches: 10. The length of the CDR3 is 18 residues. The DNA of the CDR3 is TGCGCCAGCAGCCAAACCACTAGCGGACCTTCTAGCACAGATACGCAGTATTTT. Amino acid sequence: CASSQTTSGPSSTDTQYF.

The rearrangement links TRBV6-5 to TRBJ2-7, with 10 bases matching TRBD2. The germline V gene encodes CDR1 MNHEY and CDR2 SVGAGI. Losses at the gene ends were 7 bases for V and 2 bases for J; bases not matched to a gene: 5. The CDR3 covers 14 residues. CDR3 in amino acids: CASNQAGGPYEQYF. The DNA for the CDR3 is TGTGCCAGCAACCAAGCGGGAGGGCCCTACGAGCAGTACTTC.

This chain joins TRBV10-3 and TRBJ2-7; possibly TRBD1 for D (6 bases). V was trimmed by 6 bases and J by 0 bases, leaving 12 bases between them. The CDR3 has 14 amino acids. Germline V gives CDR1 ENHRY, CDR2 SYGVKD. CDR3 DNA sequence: TGTGCCATCAGGGACAGTCCAAGCTCCTACGAGCAGTACTTC. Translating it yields CAIRDSPSSYEQYF.

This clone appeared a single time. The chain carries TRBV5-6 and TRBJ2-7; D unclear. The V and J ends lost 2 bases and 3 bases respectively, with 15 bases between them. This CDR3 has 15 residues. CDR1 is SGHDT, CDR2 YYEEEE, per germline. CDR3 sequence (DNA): TGTGCCAGCAGCTTAGGTCACATTGACTTCTACGAGCAGTACTTC. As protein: CASSLGHIDFYEQYF.

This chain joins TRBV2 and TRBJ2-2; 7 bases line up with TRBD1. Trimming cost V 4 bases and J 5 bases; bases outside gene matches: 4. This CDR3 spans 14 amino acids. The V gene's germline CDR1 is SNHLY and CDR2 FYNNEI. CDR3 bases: TGTGCCAGCAGTGCGACCAGGGGGACCGGGGAGCTGTTTTTT. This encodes CASSATRGTGELFF.

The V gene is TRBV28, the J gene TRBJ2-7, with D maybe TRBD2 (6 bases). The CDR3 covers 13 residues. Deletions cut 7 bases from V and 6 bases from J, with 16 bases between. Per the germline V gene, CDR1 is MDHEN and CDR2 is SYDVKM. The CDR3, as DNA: TGTGCCAGCAAGGACTGGGGGGAAGGCGAGCAGTACTTC. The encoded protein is CASKDWGEGEQYF.

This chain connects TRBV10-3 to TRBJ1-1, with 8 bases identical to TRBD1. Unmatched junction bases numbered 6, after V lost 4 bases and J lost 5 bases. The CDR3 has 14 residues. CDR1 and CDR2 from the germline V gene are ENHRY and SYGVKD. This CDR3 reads CAISVQGAGTEAFF. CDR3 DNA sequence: TGTGCCATCAGTGTTCAGGGGGCAGGGACTGAAGCTTTCTTT.

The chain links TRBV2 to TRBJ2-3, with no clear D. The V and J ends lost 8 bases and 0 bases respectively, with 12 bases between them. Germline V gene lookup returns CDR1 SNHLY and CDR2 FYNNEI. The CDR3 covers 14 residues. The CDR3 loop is CASGPNQSTDTQYF. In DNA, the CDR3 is TGTGCCAGCGGGCCAAACCAAAGCACAGATACGCAGTATTTT.

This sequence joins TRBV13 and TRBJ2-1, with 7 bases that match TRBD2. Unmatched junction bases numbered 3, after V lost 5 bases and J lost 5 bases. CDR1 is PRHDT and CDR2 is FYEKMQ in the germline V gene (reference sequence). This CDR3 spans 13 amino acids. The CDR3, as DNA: TGTGCCAGCAGCCTCAGCGGGGACAATGAGCAGTTCTTC. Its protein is CASSLSGDNEQFF.